This is a list of T cell receptor beta chains from one sample in a study of CD8+CD57+ T cells in acquired aplastic anemia. TCRdb passed the reads through MiXCR, listing each CDR3 protein once. Of some 120,000 distinct CDR3 sequences in the sample, under 65% were seen once. Material: sorted CD4+, CD8+, or CD8+CD57+ T cells (not recorded which) from PBMCs. These receptor sequences come from a human donor with aplastic anemia. Each CDR3 is given with its conserved first and last residue. D genes are given only for firm matches. Clone size is stated in some rows and not others, as once, few, many or a class when expanded.

J | size | V | D | DNA | CDR3
TRBJ1-2 | . | TRBV2 | TRBD1 | TGTGCCAGCACCGAGACAGGGGTCTATGGCTACACCTTC | CASTETGVYGYTF
TRBJ2-5 | . | TRBV20-1 | . | TGCAGTGCTAGAGGAGAGACCCAGTACTTC | CSARGETQYF
TRBJ2-5 | . | TRBV7-7 | . | TGTGCTAGCAGCTTAGTTGCGGGCCCAGAGACCCAGTACTTC | CASSLVAGPETQYF
TRBJ2-7 | . | TRBV20-1 | . | TGCAGTGCTCGGCCCCATGACAGCTACGAGCAGTACTTC | CSARPHDSYEQYF
TRBJ2-3 | . | TRBV12-3/TRBV12-4 | TRBD2 | TGTGCCAGCAGTCTAGCGGGGGGGCTGAATGAGCAGTATTTT | CASSLAGGLNEQYF
TRBJ1-2 | . | TRBV19 | . | TGTGCCAGTAGTACACCCCCTCGGGGCCGCTATGGCTACACCTTC | CASSTPPRGRYGYTF
TRBJ1-5 | . | TRBV19 | . | TGTGCCAGTAGTATCCCCAACAGGGATCAGCCCCAGCATTTT | CASSIPNRDQPQHF
TRBJ2-2 | . | TRBV24-1 | TRBD2 | TGTGCCACCGGGGGGGCCGGGGAGCTGTTTTTT | CATGGAGELFF
TRBJ2-7 | . | TRBV20-1 | TRBD2 | TGCAGTGCTTCGACTAGCGGGGTGACTCTCGAGCAGTACTTC | CSASTSGVTLEQYF
TRBJ1-5 | many | TRBV25-1 | . | TGTGCCAGCAGTGACGGTGTTGGAAATCAGCCCCAGCATTTT | CASSDGVGNQPQHF
TRBJ2-5 | many | TRBV20-1 | . | TGCAGTGCTAGAGGAACTAGTACCAGTGAGACCCAGTACTTC | CSARGTSTSETQYF
TRBJ2-5 | few | TRBV29-1 | TRBD2 | TGCAGCGTTTGGGGGAGGGCAGAGACCCAGTACTTC | CSVWGRAETQYF
TRBJ2-7 | . | TRBV5-1 | . | TGCGCCAGCAGCCCAGTTACGGGTGGCTACGAGCAGTACTTC | CASSPVTGGYEQYF
TRBJ1-5 | . | TRBV12-3/TRBV12-4 | . | TGTGCCAGCAGTCGGGACGGAGCGAGCAATCAGCCCCAGCATTTT | CASSRDGASNQPQHF
TRBJ1-1 | . | TRBV25-1 | . | TGTGCCAGCAGGGGAGAGGGTTCCGGTGAAGCTTTCTTT | CASRGEGSGEAFF
TRBJ1-1 | many | TRBV19 | . | TGTGCCAGTAGTATACAGTCAGGGAGAGGCACTGAAGCTTTCTTT | CASSIQSGRGTEAFF
TRBJ2-5 | . | TRBV20-1 | . | TGCAGTGCTTCCAGGGGTCCGCAAGAGACCCAGTACTTC | CSASRGPQETQYF
TRBJ2-7 | . | TRBV10-1 | . | TGCGCCAGCAGGGAATCTCGGGTGGAGCGAGAGCAGTACTTC | CASRESRVEREQYF
TRBJ2-5 | . | TRBV7-8 | . | TGTGCCAGCAGCTTAGCGGTGGGGGAGACCCAGTACTTC | CASSLAVGETQYF
TRBJ2-5 | many | TRBV6-1 | TRBD1 | TGTGCCAGCAGTGAAGAGTCCGGGACAGGGGGCGAGACCCAGTACTTC | CASSEESGTGGETQYF
TRBJ2-7 | . | TRBV7-9 | TRBD1 | TGTGCCAGCAGCTACCAGACAGGGATCTCCAGCGAGCAGTACTTC | CASSYQTGISSEQYF
TRBJ1-1 | . | TRBV25-1 | . | TGTGCCAGCAGTGAATTTGGGACCAAGAACACTGAAGCTTTCTTT | CASSEFGTKNTEAFF
TRBJ2-1 | . | TRBV15 | . | TGTGCCACCAGCAGGCCGTCCCGGGACCAGTTCTTC | CATSRPSRDQFF
TRBJ2-3 | . | TRBV24-1 | TRBD2 | TGTGCCACCAGTGACCAGCGGGGGGGGACAGATACGCAGTATTTT | CATSDQRGGTDTQYF
TRBJ1-1 | many | TRBV5-6 | . | TGTGCCAGCAGGGCCGGGACGGAGAACACTGAAGCTTTCTTT | CASRAGTENTEAFF
TRBJ2-1 | many | TRBV9 | . | TGTGCCAGCACCACCTCCGACGGATACAATGAGCAGTTCTTC | CASTTSDGYNEQFF
TRBJ2-1 | . | TRBV29-1 | TRBD2 | TGCAGCGTTGCAAAGGGGTCGGGAGGGCCGTCAGGTGAGCAGTTCTTC | CSVAKGSGGPSGEQFF
TRBJ2-1 | . | TRBV19 | . | TGTGCCAGTAGTATAGGTAGCGGACCGGATGAGCAGTTCTTC | CASSIGSGPDEQFF
TRBJ2-7 | . | TRBV29-1 | . | TGCAGCGTCAACTTGGGTACCTACGAGCAGTACTTC | CSVNLGTYEQYF
TRBJ2-2 | few | TRBV7-3 | . | TGTGCCAGCAGCCCCTGGCTGGGTCCGGGGGAGCTGTTTTTT | CASSPWLGPGELFF
TRBJ2-1 | few | TRBV27 | . | TGTGCCAGCAGTTTGCATAGGGAAGGCGGCTCCTACAATGAGCAGTTCTTC | CASSLHREGGSYNEQFF
TRBJ2-1 | few | TRBV28 | TRBD2 | TGTGCCAGCAGTTTTGCGGGGGGGGACAATGAGCAGTTCTTC | CASSFAGGDNEQFF
TRBJ2-3 | . | TRBV19 | . | TGTGCCAGTAGTATCAAGGTTGTAGGCACAGATACGCAGTATTTT | CASSIKVVGTDTQYF
TRBJ1-2 | . | TRBV29-1 | TRBD1 | TGCAGCGCCTCGGGACAGGGGGCATATGGCTACACCTTC | CSASGQGAYGYTF
TRBJ1-1 | . | TRBV20-1 | TRBD1 | TGCAGTGCTAGAGATCGCACGCCAGGGGGTGGGCGTAGTGCTGAAGCTTTCTTT | CSARDRTPGGGRSAEAFF
TRBJ1-6 | once | TRBV5-1 | TRBD1 | TGCGCCAGCAACACGGGACAGGCCCATTCACCCCTCCACTTT | CASNTGQAHSPLHF
TRBJ2-3 | many | TRBV19 | TRBD1 | TGTGCCAGTCGAAAAACAGGGGGCCCAGATACGCAGTATTTT | CASRKTGGPDTQYF
TRBJ2-3 | . | TRBV20-1 | TRBD2 | TGCAGTGCTATACGGACTAGCGGGGGCACAGATACGCAGTATTTT | CSAIRTSGGTDTQYF
TRBJ2-2 | . | TRBV4-2 | . | TGTGCCAGCAGCCCCCTGGGCGACGGCCGAGGGAACACCGGGGAGCTGTTTTTT | CASSPLGDGRGNTGELFF
TRBJ2-7 | once | TRBV7-9 | . | TGTGCCAGCAGGTCCTGGGGGAACTACGAGCAGTACTTC | CASRSWGNYEQYF
TRBJ2-5 | . | TRBV20-1 | TRBD2 | TGCAGTGTTTCCAGCGGGGCCGTGAGCCAGTACTTC | CSVSSGAVSQYF
TRBJ2-5 | many | TRBV19 | TRBD2 | TGTGCCAGTAGTATAGGTAGCGGGAGTTCAGAGACCCAGTACTTC | CASSIGSGSSETQYF
TRBJ2-1 | . | TRBV24-1 | TRBD2 | TGTGCCACCAGTGATACCCTGACTAGCGGGACCTACAATGAGCAGTTCTTC | CATSDTLTSGTYNEQFF
TRBJ2-1 | . | TRBV7-9 | TRBD1 | TGTGCCAGCAGCTCTACAGGGGGGTTGGGTGGCTCCTACAATGAGCAGTTCTTC | CASSSTGGLGGSYNEQFF
TRBJ2-5 | . | TRBV7-8 | TRBD1 | TGTGCCAGCAGCCCGGGGACAGGGCAGGAGACCCAGTACTTC | CASSPGTGQETQYF
TRBJ2-2 | many | TRBV24-1 | TRBD1 | TGTGCCACCAGTGATGGCGACAGGGGGATAACCGGGGAGCTGTTTTTT | CATSDGDRGITGELFF
TRBJ2-2 | . | TRBV25-1 | TRBD2 | TGTGCCAGCAGTTTGGTATCTAGCGGGCTGAACACCGGGGAGCTGTTTTTT | CASSLVSSGLNTGELFF
TRBJ2-1 | few | TRBV19 | . | TGTGCCAGTCACGGAGGGGCCCACTACAATGAGCAGTTCTTC | CASHGGAHYNEQFF
TRBJ1-5 | few | TRBV15 | TRBD1 | TGTGCCACCGGATCCACGCGGACAGGGGGCTATCAGCCCCAGCATTTT | CATGSTRTGGYQPQHF
TRBJ1-1 | . | TRBV2 | TRBD1 | TGTGCCAGCGACCGGGACAGGGGCACTGAAGCTTTCTTT | CASDRDRGTEAFF
TRBJ2-1 | . | TRBV7-9 | . | TGTGCCAGCAGCCTAGGACAGGGAGGGGATGAGCAGTTCTTC | CASSLGQGGDEQFF